The clone carrying this T cell receptor (beta chain) came up once. Libraries were prepared by immunoSEQ multiplex PCR; TCRdb keeps only in-frame clonotypes and omits some of them. The sample gives 50,000 to 65,000 clones, approximately 89% of which show up once; around 1.7% is in the top ten. This entry comes from a study of T cell changes during pregnancy in multiple sclerosis. CDR1 SGHNT and CDR2 YYREEE come from the germline V gene (reference sequence). This CDR3 comprises 15 residues. After removal of 4 bases from V and 3 bases from J, the junction contained 9 bases not matched to a gene. The clonotype comes from a female donor with multiple sclerosis, enrolled in a pregnancy study. The sequenced sample was peripheral blood, obtained after pregnancy. This chain connects TRBV5-4 to TRBJ2-5; 7 bases align to TRBD1. The DNA of the CDR3 is TGTGCCAGCAGCACCTCCGGGACAGATAAAGAGACCCAGTACTTC. Translated: CASSTSGTDKETQYF. Together with reference TRBV5-4 and TRBJ2-5, the CDR3 gives the full variable domain: ETGVTQSPTHLIKTRGQQVTLRCSSQSGHNTVSWYQQALGQGPQFIFQYYREEENGRGNFPPRFSGLQFPNYSSELNVNALELDDSALYLCASSTSGTDKETQYFGPGTRLLVL.